The present T cell receptor (beta chain) was sequenced within a study of cytomegalovirus exposure and HLA in healthy donors. Study outcomes and limitations: TCR beta sequences numbering 15,000 to 20,000 were associated with HLA alleles at 0.05 false discovery rate in a later analysis. Rare TCR sequences predominated, though certain public TCRs were found in many donors. Analyses of presence/absence relied on an assumption of roughly uniform sequencing depth across donors.

This clone showed up just a few times. Its antigen is as yet unknown. Use of 60 Vbeta and 13 Jbeta primers characterized the PCR. Sequencing used immunoSEQ multiplex PCR; TCRdb keeps in-frame clones, though not all of them. The table records 150,000 or so clones, roughly 79% of them present only once. The CDR3 is 17 amino acids. Specimen: PBMCs. This TCR derives from a woman aged 18-29 years in good health and CMV-seropositive. The chain links TRBV21-1 to TRBJ1-1. TRBV21-1 is a pseudogene segment. The CDR3 bases are TGTGCCAGCAGCAAAATGTGGCGGGGGCGTATGAACACTGAAGCTTTCTTT. Residues: CASSKMWRGRMNTEAFF.